This T cell receptor beta chain derives from a study of graft-versus-host responses after intestinal transplantation. The overall study: Uniformly, recipients were administered anti-thymocyte globulin induction with subsequent tacrolimus and steroids for 3 to 4 years. Study-wide results and caveats: Recipient marrow held GvH clones, some first seen in ileum or blood.

The repertoire was sequenced with immunoSEQ multiplex PCR; TCRdb's copy has only in-frame clones and lacks some. The sample consists of tens of thousands of clones, about 94% of them appearing once. This clone was recorded only once. Its target is unknown. CDR1 is SGHAT, CDR2 FQNNGV, per germline. V gave up 3 bases and J gave up 5 bases, with 7 bases separating them. There are 12 residues in the CDR3. The material sequenced was unstimulated CD8+ T cells sorted from spleen or lymph node cells, taken before intestinal transplant. The TCR was taken from a human donor who received an intestinal transplant. The chain combines TRBV11-2 with TRBJ2-5; D uncertain. The DNA of the CDR3 is TGTGCCAGCAGCTTTATGGAGGAGACCCAGTACTTC. Translated, it gives CASSFMEETQYF.